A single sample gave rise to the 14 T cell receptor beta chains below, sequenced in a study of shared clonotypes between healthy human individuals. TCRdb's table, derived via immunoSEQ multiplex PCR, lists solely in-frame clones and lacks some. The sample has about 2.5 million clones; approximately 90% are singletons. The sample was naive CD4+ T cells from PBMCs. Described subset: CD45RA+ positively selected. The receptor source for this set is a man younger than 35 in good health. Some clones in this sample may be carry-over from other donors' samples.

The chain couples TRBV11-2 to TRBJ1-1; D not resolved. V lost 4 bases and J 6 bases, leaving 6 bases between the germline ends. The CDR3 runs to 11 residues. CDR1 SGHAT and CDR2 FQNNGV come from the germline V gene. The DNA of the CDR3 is TGTGCCAGCAGCTCTACCTCTGAAGCTTTCTTT. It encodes CASSSTSEAFF.

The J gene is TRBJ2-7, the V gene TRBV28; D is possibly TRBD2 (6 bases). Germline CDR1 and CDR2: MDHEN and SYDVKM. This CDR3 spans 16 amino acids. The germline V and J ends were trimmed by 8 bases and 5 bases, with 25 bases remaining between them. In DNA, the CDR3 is TGTGCCAGCGAGGAGCTATCCGGGGGATCTTCGCACGAGCAGTACTTC. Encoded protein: CASEELSGGSSHEQYF.

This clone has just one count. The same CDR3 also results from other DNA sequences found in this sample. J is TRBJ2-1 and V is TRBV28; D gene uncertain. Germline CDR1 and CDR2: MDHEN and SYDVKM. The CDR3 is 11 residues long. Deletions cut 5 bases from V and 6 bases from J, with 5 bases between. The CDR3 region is CASSAPNEQFF. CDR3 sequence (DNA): TGTGCCAGCAGTGCGCCCAATGAGCAGTTCTTC.

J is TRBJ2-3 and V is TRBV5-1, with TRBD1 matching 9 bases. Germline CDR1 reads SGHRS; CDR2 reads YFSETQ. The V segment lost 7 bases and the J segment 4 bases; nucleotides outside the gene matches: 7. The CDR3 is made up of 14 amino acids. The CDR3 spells CASHTGGNADTQYF. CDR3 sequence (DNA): TGCGCCAGCCATACAGGGGGCAACGCAGATACGCAGTATTTT.

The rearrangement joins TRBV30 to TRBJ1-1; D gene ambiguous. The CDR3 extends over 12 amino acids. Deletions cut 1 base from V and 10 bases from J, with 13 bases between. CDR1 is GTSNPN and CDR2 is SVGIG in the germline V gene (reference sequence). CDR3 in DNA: TGTGCCTGGAGTGGGTTAGCTTTCGTAGCTTTCTTT. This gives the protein CAWSGLAFVAFF.

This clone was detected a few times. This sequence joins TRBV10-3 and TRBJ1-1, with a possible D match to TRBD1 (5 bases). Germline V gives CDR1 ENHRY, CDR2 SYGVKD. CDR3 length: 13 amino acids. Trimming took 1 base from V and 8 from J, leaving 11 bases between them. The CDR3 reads CAISEWGTPEAFF. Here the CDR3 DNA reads TGTGCCATCAGTGAGTGGGGGACCCCCGAAGCTTTCTTT.

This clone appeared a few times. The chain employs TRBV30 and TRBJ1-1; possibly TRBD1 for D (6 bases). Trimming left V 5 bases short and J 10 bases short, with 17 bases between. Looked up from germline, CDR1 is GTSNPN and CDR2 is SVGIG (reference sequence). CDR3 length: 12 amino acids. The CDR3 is CAWSLRGRGAFF. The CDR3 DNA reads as TGTGCCTGGTCTCTGCGGGGGCGCGGAGCTTTCTTT.

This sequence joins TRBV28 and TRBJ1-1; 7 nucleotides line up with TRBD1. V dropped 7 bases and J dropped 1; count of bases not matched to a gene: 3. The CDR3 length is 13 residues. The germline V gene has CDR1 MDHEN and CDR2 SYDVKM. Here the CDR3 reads CASTGQQNTEAFF. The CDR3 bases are TGTGCCAGCACGGGACAGCAGAACACTGAAGCTTTCTTT. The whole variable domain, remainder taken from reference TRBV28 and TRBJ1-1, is DVKVTQSSRYLVKRTGEKVFLECVQDMDHENMFWYRQDPGLGLRLIYFSYDVKMKEKGDIPEGYSVSREKKERFSLILESASTNQTSMYLCASTGQQNTEAFFGQGTRLTVV.

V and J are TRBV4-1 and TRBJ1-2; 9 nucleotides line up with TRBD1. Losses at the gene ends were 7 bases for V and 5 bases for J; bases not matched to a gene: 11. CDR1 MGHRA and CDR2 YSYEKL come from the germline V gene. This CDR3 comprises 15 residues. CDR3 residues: CASTSLTGGVYGYTF. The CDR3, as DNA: TGCGCCAGCACCTCCCTGACAGGGGGTGTTTATGGCTACACCTTC.

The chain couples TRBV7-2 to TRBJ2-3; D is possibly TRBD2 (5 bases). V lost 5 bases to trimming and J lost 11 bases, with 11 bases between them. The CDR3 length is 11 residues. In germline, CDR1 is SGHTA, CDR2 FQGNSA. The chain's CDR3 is CASSTIGGQYF. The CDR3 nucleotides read TGTGCCAGCAGCACCATTGGAGGGCAGTATTTT.

The CDR3 is CASSQVLLAGETQYF. The DNA for the CDR3 is TGCGCCAGCAGCCAAGTTTTGCTAGCGGGCGAGACCCAGTACTTC. The chain recombines TRBV4-1 with TRBJ2-5, with 8 bases aligning to TRBD2. Germline V gene sequence: CDR1 MGHRA, CDR2 YSYEKL. V trimming: 1 base; J trimming: 5 bases; junction bases outside the gene matches: 6. The CDR3 length is 15 residues.

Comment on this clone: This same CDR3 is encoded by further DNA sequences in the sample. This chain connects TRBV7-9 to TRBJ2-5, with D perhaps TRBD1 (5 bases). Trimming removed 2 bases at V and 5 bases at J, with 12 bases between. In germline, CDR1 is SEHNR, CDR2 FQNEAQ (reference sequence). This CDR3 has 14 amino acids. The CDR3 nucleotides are TGTGCCAGCAGCTTAAGGCAGGGTGGGGAGACCCAGTACTTC. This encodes CASSLRQGGETQYF.

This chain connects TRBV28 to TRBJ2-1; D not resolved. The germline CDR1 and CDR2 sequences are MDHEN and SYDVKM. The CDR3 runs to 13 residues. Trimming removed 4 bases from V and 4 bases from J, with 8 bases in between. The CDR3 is CASSYSVYNEQFF. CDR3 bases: TGTGCCAGCAGTTACTCAGTTTACAATGAGCAGTTCTTC.

As DNA, the CDR3 is TGTGCCAGCAGTTATCGGGTAGGATACAATGAGCAGTTCTTC. Translation gives CASSYRVGYNEQFF. This chain uses TRBV28 with TRBJ2-1, with unresolved D. Trimming removed 4 bases from V and 4 bases from J, with 11 bases in between. Germline values: CDR1 MDHEN, CDR2 SYDVKM. The CDR3 length is 14 residues.